These T cell receptor beta chains were read from a single sample in a study of CD8 T cells in ankylosing spondylitis. TCRdb independently ran MiXCR on the 5' RACE reads; one entry per CDR3 protein. The repertoire includes roughly 230,000 distinct CDR3 sequences, about 10% of them detected once, and about 2.8% sits in the top ten. Sequenced material: blood, either unsorted or a sorted T cell fraction (not recorded which). Receptor source: a male donor with ankylosing spondylitis or in good health (not recorded which). The CDR3 runs from the conserved cysteine through the conserved F or W. The order of the fields is clone size, D gene, V gene, J gene, CDR3 DNA, CDR3 protein. A D gene is named only where the DNA matches it firmly. A row's size may be missing; if present it is once, few, many or a size class.

many	NA	TRBV6-6	TRBJ2-1	TGTGCCAGCAGTTACGGTGCTAGGCCGTTCTTC	CASSYGARPFF
many	NA	TRBV20-1	TRBJ2-3	TGCAGTGCTACCGGCCCTTCGAGCACAGATACGCAGTATTTT	CSATGPSSTDTQYF
few	NA	TRBV3-1	TRBJ2-3	TGTGCCAGCAGCCAAGGAAGATCGGATACGCAGTATTTT	CASSQGRSDTQYF
many	TRBD2	TRBV10-3	TRBJ2-3	TGTGCCATCACCCCGTCAAGCGGGGGCACAGATACGCAGTATTTT	CAITPSSGGTDTQYF
many	TRBD1	TRBV27	TRBJ2-7	TGTGCCAGCAGTTTATACGCCGGGACAGGGGCCCGCGAGCAGTACTTC	CASSLYAGTGAREQYF
many	TRBD2	TRBV15	TRBJ2-1	TGTGCCACATCTCTAGCGGGTGGGAACAATGAGCAGTTCTTC	CATSLAGGNNEQFF
few	TRBD2	TRBV6-1	TRBJ2-1	TGTGCCAGCATAGCGGGTCTCTACAATGAGCAGTTCTTC	CASIAGLYNEQFF
few	NA	TRBV6-2/TRBV6-3	TRBJ1-1	TGTGCCAGCCAAACGGGCAGGGTAGCTTTCTTT	CASQTGRVAFF
many	NA	TRBV7-9	TRBJ1-2	TGTGCCATTTTTAGAAAGTGGGGCTATGGCTACACCTTC	CAIFRKWGYGYTF
many	NA	TRBV3-1	TRBJ2-1	TGTGCCAGCAGCGCAGACTACGACAATGAGCAGTTCTTC	CASSADYDNEQFF
many	TRBD1	TRBV6-6	TRBJ2-7	TGTGCCAGCAGAGACCGCCGGGACAGCGAGCAGTACTTC	CASRDRRDSEQYF
few	NA	TRBV2	TRBJ2-2	TGTGCCAGCAAAGTTGAAAGCTCGAACACCGGGGAGCTGTTTTTT	CASKVESSNTGELFF
NA	TRBD1	TRBV11-3	TRBJ2-7	TGTGCCAGCAGCTTAGATCAACCGGGGACAGGGGCCGAGCAGTACTTC	CASSLDQPGTGAEQYF
many	TRBD1	TRBV30	TRBJ1-1	TGTGCCTGGAGTGTAAGACAGGGAGGGACTGAAGCTTTCTTT	CAWSVRQGGTEAFF
NA	NA	TRBV25-1	TRBJ1-1	TGTGCCAGCAGTGATGTTATGGGGGGAGCTGAAGCTTTCTTT	CASSDVMGGAEAFF
many	TRBD2	TRBV14	TRBJ2-1	TGTGCCAGCAGCCAAGATAATGGTCTAGCGGGGTACAATGAGCAGTTCTTC	CASSQDNGLAGYNEQFF
few	NA	TRBV4-2	TRBJ2-1	TGTGCCAGCAGCCAAGATCTCCCGGGAGTAGTCACATACAATGAGCAGTTCTTC	CASSQDLPGVVTYNEQFF
many	NA	TRBV7-2	TRBJ1-1	TGTGCCAGCAGCTTCTGGGACGGGAACACTGAAGCTTTCTTT	CASSFWDGNTEAFF
NA	TRBD2	TRBV3-1	TRBJ2-3	TGTGCCAGCAGCTTACGGGGGGGTGGTTCGCTCGCAGATACGCAGTATTTT	CASSLRGGGSLADTQYF
many	NA	TRBV28	TRBJ2-1	TGTGCCAGCAGTTTTTCGGGTCGGGGAAGGAAGTTCTTC	CASSFSGRGRKFF
many	NA	TRBV4-1	TRBJ2-5	TGCGCCAGCAGCCAAGAACCAGCAGTCCCTCTGGAGACCCAGTACTTC	CASSQEPAVPLETQYF